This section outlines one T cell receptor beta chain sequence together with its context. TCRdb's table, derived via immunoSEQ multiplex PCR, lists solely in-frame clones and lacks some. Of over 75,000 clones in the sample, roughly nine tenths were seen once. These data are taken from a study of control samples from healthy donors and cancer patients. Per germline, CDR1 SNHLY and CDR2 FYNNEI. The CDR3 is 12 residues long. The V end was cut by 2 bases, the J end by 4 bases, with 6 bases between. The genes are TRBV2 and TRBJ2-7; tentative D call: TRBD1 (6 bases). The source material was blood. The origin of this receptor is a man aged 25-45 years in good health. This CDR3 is CASSEQGYEQYF. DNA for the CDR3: TGTGCCAGCAGTGAACAGGGGTACGAGCAGTACTTC.